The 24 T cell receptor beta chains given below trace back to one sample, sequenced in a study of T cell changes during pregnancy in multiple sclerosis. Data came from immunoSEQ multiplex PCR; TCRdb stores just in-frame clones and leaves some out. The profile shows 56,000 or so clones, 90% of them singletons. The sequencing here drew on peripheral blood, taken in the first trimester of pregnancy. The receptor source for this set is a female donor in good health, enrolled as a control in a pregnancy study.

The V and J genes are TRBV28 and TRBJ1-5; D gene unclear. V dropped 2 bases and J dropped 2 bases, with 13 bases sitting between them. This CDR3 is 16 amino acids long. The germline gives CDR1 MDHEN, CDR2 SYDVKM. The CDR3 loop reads CASSLSGGIGNQPQHF. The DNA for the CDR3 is TGTGCCAGCAGTTTAAGCGGTGGAATCGGCAATCAGCCCCAGCATTTT.

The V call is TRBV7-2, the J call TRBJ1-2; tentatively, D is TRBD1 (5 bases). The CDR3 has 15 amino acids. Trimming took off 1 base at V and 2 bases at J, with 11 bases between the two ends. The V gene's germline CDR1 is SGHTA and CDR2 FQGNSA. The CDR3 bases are TGTGCCAGCAGCTTAGTCCGCAGGGAAAACTATGGCTACACCTTC. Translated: CASSLVRRENYGYTF.

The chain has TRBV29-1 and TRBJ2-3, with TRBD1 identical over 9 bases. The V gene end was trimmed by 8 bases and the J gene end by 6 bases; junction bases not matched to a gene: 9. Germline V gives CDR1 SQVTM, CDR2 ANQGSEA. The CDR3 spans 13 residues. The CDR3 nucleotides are TGCAGCCACGGACAGGGGTTTTCGGATACGCAGTATTTT. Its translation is CSHGQGFSDTQYF.

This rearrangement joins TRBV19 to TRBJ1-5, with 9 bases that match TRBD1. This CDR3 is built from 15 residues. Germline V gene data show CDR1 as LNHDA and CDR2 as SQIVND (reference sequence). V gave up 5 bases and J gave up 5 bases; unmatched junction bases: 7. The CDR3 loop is CASSFGTGQDQPQHF. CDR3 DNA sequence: TGTGCCAGTAGTTTTGGGACAGGGCAAGATCAGCCCCAGCATTTT.

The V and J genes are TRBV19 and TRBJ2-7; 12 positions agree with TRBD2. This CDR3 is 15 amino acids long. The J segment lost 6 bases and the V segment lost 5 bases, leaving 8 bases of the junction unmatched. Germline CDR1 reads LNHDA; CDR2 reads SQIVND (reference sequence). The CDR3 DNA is TGTGCCAGTAGTGCACTAGCGGGAGGACTCGCCGAGCAGTACTTC. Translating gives CASSALAGGLAEQYF.

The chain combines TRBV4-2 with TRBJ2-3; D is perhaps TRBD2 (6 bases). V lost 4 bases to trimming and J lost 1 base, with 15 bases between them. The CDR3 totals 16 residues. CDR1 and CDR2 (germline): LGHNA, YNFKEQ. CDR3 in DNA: TGTGCCAGCAGCCCAAAGAACTCGGGGGGCACAGATACGCAGTATTTT. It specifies CASSPKNSGGTDTQYF.

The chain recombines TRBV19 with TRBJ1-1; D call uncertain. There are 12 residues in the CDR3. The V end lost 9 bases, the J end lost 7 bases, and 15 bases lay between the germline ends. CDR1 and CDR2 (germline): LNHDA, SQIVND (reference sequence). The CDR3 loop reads CASRRELSEAFF. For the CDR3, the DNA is TGTGCCAGCCGACGGGAGCTAAGTGAAGCTTTCTTT.

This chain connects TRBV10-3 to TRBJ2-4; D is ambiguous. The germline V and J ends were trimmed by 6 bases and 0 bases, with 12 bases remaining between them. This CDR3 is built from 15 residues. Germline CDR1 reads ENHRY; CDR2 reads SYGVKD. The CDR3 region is CAISSPGLAKNIQYF. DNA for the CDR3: TGTGCCATCAGCTCCCCCGGGTTAGCCAAAAACATTCAGTACTTC.

CDR3 amino acids: CASSKGRSTHDEQFF. CDR3 DNA: TGTGCCAGTAGTAAGGGGCGGTCAACCCACGATGAGCAGTTCTTC. The rearrangement links TRBV19 to TRBJ2-1; maybe TRBD1 (5 bases). V was clipped by 4 bases and J by 8 bases, with 18 bases between them. CDR1 is LNHDA, CDR2 SQIVND, per germline (reference sequence). The CDR3 is made up of 15 amino acids.

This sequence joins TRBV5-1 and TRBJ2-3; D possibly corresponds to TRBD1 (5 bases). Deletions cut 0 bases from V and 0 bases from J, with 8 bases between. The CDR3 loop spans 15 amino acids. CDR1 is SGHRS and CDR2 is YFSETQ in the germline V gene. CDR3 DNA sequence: TGCGCCAGCAGCTTGGGGACAACTAGCACAGATACGCAGTATTTT. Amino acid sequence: CASSLGTTSTDTQYF.

CDR3 bases: TGTGCCAGCAGCGTAGCTACGATCGGGGAGCTGTTTTTT. Translating it yields CASSVATIGELFF. The genes are TRBV9 and TRBJ2-2; D is uncertain. This CDR3 contains 13 residues. Germline V gene data show CDR1 as SGDLS and CDR2 as YYNGEE. The germline V and J ends were trimmed by 0 bases and 7 bases, with 7 bases remaining between them.

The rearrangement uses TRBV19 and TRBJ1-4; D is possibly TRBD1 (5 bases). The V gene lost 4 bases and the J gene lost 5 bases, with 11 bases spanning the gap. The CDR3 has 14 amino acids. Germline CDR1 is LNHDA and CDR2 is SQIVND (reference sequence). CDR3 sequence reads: CASSTGTTNEKLFF. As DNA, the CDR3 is TGTGCCAGTAGTACAGGGACTACCAATGAAAAACTGTTTTTT.

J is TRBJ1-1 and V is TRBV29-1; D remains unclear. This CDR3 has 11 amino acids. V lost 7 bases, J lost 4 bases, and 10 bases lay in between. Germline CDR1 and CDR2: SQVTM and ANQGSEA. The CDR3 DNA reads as TGCAGCGAAAGTTTTAGCACTGAAGCTTTCTTT. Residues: CSESFSTEAFF.

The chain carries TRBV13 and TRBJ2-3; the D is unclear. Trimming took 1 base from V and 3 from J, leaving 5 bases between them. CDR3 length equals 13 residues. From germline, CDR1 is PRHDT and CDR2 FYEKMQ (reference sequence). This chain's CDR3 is CASSLEETDTQYF. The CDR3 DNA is TGTGCCAGCAGCTTAGAGGAGACAGATACGCAGTATTTT.

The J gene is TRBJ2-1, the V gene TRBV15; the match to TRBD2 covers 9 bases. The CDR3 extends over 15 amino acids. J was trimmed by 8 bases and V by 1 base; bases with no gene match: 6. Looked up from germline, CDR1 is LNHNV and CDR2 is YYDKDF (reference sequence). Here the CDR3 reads CATSRGAGGSYEQFF. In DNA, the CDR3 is TGTGCCACCAGCAGAGGGGCGGGGGGGAGTTATGAGCAGTTCTTC.

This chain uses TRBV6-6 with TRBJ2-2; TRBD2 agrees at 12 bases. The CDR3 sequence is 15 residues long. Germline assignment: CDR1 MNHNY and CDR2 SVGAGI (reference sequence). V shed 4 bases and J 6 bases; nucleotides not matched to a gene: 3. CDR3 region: CASSWTSGDSGELFF. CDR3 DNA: TGTGCCAGCAGTTGGACTAGCGGGGACTCCGGGGAGCTGTTTTTT.

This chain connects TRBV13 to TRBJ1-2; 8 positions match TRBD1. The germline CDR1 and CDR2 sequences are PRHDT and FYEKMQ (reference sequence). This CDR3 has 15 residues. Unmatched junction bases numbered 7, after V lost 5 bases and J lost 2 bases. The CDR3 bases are TGTGCCAGCAGCCCACGGGACAGGCTCAACTATGGCTACACCTTC. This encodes CASSPRDRLNYGYTF.

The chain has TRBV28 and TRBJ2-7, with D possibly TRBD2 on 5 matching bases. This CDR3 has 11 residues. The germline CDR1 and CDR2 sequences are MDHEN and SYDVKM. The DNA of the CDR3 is TGTGCTTCTGGACTGCAGTACGAGCAGTACTTC. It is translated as CASGLQYEQYF.

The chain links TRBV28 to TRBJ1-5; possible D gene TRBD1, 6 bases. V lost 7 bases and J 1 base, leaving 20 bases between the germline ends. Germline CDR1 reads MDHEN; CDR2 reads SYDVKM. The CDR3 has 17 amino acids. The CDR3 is CASTPGSWQGSNQPQHF. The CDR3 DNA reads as TGTGCCAGCACCCCCGGTTCTTGGCAGGGGAGCAATCAGCCCCAGCATTTT.

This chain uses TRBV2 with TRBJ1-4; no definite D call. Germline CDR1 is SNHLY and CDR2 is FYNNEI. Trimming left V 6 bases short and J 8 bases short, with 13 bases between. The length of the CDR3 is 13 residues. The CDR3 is CASRDGGVEKLFF. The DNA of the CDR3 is TGTGCCAGCAGGGATGGCGGAGTGGAAAAACTGTTTTTT.

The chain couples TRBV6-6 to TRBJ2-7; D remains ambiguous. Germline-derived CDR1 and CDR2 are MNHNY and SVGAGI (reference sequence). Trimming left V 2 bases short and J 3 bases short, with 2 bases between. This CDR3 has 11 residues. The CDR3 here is CASSYLYEQYF. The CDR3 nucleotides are TGTGCCAGCAGTTACCTCTACGAGCAGTACTTC.

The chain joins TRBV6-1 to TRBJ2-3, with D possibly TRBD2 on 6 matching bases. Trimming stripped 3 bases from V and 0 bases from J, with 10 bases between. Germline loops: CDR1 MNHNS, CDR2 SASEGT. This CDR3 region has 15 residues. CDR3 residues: CASSDGGGSTDTQYF. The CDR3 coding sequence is TGTGCCAGCAGTGACGGGGGTGGAAGCACAGATACGCAGTATTTT.

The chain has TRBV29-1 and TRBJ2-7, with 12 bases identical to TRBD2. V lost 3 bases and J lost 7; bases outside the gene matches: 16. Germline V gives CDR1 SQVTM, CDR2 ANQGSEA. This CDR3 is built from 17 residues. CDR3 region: CSVDGGRLAGAQREQYF. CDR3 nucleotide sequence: TGCAGCGTTGATGGAGGGAGACTAGCGGGAGCTCAAAGGGAGCAGTACTTC.

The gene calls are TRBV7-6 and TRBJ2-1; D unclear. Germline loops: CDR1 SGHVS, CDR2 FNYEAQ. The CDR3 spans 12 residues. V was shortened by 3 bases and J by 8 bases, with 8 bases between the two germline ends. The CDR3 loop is CASSFPQDEQFF. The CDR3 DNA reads TGTGCCAGCAGCTTTCCCCAGGATGAGCAGTTCTTC.